One TCR beta chain is described in this entry. What it binds is unknown. These data belong to a study of post-analysis software for immune sequencing data. Overall study context: Multiple sclerosis in the patients followed relapsing-remitting, secondary progressive and progressive-relapsing courses. General study points: Same-batch samples co-clustered strongly by F measure. In patients, about five TRBV segments were more frequent than in controls, with TRBV5-6, TRBV5-1 and TRBV20-1 among them. Those with multiple sclerosis, the patient group, showed significantly lower normalized Chao1 diversity than controls.

V was clipped by 10 bases and J by 0 bases, with 10 bases between them. The CDR3 loop spans 14 amino acids. Germline V gene lookup returns CDR1 MNHEY and CDR2 SMNVEV (reference sequence). Tagging with unique molecular identifiers was a feature of the TCR beta cDNA libraries. There were roughly 0.95 to 10 million T cells, and 450,000 to 550,000 cDNA molecules came from them. MiXCR, applied by TCRdb to the PCR reads, yields one record per CDR3 protein. The sample shows roughly 870,000 distinct CDR3 sequences, approximately 50% of them seen only once. The sequence came from a girl between 10 and 17 years old with multiple sclerosis. The sequenced material came from blood. The J gene is TRBJ2-6, the V gene TRBV27; D is uncertain. The CDR3 coding sequence is TGTGCCACGCGTCTGAGCTCTGGGGCCAACGTCCTGACTTTC. It specifies CATRLSSGANVLTF.